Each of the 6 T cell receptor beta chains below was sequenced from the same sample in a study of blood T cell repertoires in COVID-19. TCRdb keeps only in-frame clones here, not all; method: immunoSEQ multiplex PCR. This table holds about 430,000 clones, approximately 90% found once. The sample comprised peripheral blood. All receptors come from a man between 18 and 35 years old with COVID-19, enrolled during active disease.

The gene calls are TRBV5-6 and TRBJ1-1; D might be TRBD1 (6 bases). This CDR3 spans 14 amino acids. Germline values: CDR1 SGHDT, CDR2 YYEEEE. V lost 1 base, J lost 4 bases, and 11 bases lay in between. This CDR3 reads CASSLTGHPTEAFF. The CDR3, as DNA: TGTGCCAGCAGCTTGACGGGACACCCCACTGAAGCTTTCTTT.

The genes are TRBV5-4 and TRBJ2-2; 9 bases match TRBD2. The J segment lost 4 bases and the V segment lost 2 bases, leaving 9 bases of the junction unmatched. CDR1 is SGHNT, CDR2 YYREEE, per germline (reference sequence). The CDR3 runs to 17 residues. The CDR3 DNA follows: TGTGCCAGCAGCTTAAGTAGCGGGGGCCTCCCCACCGGGGAGCTGTTTTTT. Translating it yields CASSLSSGGLPTGELFF.

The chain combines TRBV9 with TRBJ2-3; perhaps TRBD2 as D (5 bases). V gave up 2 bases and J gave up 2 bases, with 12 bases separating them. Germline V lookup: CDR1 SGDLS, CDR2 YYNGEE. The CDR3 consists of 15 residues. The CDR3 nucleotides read TGTGCCAGCAGCGTTCTGGGCGGGCCCACAGATACGCAGTATTTT. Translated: CASSVLGGPTDTQYF. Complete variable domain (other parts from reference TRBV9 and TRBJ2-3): DSGVTQTPKHLITATGQRVTLRCSPRSGDLSVYWYQQSLDQGLQFLIQYYNGEERAKGNILERFSAQQFPDLHSELNLSSLELGDSALYFCASSVLGGPTDTQYFGPGTRLTVL.

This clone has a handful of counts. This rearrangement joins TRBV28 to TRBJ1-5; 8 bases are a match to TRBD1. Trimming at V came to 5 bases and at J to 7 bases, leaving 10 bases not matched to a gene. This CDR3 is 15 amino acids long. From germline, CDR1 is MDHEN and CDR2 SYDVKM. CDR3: CASSRTRGLKQPQHF. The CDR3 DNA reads TGTGCCAGCAGTCGAACCAGGGGGCTCAAGCAGCCCCAGCATTTT.

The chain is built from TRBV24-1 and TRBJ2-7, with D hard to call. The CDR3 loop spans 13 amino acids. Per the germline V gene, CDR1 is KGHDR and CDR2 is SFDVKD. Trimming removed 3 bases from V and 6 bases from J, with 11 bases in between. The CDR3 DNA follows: TGTGCCACCAGTGATGACTTCGGCGGCGAGCAGTACTTC. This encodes CATSDDFGGEQYF.

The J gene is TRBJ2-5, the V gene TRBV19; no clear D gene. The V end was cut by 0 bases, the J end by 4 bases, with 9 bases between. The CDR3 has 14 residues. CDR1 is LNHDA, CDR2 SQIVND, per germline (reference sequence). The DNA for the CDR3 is TGTGCCAGTAGTATAGATATAACAGCAGAGACCCAGTACTTC. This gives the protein CASSIDITAETQYF. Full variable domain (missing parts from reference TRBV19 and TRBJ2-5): DGGITQSPKYLFRKEGQNVTLSCEQNLNHDAMYWYRQDPGQGLRLIYYSQIVNDFQKGDIAEGYSVSREKKESFPLTVTSAQKNPTAFYLCASSIDITAETQYFGPGTRLLVL.